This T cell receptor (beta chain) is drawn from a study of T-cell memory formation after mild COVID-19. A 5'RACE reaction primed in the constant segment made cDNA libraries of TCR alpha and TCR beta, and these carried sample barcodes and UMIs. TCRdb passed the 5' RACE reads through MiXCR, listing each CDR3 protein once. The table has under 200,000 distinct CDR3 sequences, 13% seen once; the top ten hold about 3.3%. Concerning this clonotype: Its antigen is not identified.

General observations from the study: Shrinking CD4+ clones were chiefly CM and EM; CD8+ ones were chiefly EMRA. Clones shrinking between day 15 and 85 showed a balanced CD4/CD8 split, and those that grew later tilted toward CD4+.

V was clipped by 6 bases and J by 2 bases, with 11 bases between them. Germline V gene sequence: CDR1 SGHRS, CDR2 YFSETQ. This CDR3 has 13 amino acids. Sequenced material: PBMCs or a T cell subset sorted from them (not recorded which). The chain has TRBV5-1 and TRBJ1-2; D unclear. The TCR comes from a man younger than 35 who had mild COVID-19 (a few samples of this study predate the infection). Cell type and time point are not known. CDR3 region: CASTTEANYGYTF. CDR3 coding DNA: TGCGCCAGCACTACAGAGGCAAACTATGGCTACACCTTC. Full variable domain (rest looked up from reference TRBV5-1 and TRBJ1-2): KAGVTQTPRYLIKTRGQQVTLSCSPISGHRSVSWYQQTPGQGLQFLFEYFSETQRNKGNFPGRFSGRQFSNSRSEMNVSTLELGDSALYLCASTTEANYGYTFGSGTRLTVV.